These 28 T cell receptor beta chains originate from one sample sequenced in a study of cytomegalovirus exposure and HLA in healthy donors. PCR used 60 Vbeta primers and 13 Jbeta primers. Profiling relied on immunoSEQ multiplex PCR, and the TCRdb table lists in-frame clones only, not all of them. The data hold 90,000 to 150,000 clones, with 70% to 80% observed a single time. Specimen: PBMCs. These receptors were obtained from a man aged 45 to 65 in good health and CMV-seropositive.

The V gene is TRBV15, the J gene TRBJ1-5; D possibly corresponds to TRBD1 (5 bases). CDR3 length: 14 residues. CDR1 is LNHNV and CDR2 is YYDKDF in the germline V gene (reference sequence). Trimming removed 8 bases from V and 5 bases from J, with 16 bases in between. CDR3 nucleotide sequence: TGTGCCACCGGGGTATCCGCGGGGCATCAGCCCCAGCATTTT. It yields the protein CATGVSAGHQPQHF. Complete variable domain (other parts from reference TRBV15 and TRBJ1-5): DAMVIQNPRYQVTQFGKPVTLSCSQTLNHNVMYWYQQKSSQAPKLLFHYYDKDFNNEADTPDNFQSRRPNTSFCFLDIRSPGLGDTAMYLCATGVSAGHQPQHFGDGTRLSIL.

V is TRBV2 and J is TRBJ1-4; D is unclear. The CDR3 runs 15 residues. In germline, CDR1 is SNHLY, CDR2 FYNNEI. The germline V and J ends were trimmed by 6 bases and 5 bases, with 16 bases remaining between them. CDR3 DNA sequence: TGTGCCAGCAGAGACCGTGGGGAGGTGAATGAAAAACTGTTTTTT. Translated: CASRDRGEVNEKLFF.

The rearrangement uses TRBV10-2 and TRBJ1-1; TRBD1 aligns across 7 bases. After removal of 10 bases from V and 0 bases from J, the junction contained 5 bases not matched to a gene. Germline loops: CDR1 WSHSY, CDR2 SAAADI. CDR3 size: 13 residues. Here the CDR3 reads CATRQGLNTEAFF. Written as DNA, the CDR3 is TGCGCCACCAGACAGGGACTGAACACTGAAGCTTTCTTT.

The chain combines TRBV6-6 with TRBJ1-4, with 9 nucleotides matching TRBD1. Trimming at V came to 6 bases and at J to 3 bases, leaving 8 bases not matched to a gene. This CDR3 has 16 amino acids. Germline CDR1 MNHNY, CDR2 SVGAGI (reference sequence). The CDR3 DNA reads TGTGCCAGCAGCCCGGGACAGGGCCCCTCTAATGAAAAACTGTTTTTT. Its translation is CASSPGQGPSNEKLFF.

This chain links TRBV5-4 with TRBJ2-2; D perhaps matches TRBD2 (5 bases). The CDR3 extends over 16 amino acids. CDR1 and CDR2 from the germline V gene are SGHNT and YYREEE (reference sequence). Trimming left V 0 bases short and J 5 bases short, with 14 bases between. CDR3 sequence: CASSLAQRGRTGELFF. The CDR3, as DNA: TGTGCCAGCAGCTTGGCCCAACGGGGTCGAACCGGGGAGCTGTTTTTT.

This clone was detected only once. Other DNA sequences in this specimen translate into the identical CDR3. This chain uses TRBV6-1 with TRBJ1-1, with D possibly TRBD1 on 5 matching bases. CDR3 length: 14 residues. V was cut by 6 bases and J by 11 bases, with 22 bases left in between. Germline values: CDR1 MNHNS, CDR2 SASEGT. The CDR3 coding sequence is TGTGCCAGCAGGGACACTCACGCTAGAGGTGAGGCTTTCTTT. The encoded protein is CASRDTHARGEAFF.

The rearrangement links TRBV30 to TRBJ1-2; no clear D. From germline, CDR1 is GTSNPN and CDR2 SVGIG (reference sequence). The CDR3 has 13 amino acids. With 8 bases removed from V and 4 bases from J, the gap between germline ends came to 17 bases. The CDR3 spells CATLTRGVYGYTF. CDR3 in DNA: TGTGCCACCTTGACCCGCGGGGTCTATGGCTACACCTTC.

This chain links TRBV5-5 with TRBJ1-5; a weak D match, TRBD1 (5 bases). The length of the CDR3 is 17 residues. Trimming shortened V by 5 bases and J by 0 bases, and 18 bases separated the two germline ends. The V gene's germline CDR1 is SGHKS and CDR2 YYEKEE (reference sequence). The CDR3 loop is CASSTAGDPYSNQPQHF. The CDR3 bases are TGTGCCAGCAGTACAGCGGGGGACCCATATAGCAATCAGCCCCAGCATTTT.

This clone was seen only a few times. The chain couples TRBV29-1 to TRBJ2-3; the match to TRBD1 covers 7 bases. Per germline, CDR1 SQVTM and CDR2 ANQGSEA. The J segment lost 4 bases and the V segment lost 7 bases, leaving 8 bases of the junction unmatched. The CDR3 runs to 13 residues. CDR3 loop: CSASKGAADTQYF. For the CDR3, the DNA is TGCAGCGCAAGTAAGGGGGCCGCAGATACGCAGTATTTT.

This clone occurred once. The DNA for the CDR3 is TGCGCCAGCAGCCAGACCGGGACAGGGGACTCTGAAGCTTTCTTT. Protein product: CASSQTGTGDSEAFF. J is TRBJ1-1 and V is TRBV4-3; TRBD1 matches 10 bases. Trimming took 3 bases from V and 6 from J; bases not matched to a gene: 7. The germline gives CDR1 LGHNA, CDR2 YSLEER. The CDR3 runs to 15 residues.

The CDR3 loop reads CASSLWGGETQYF. The CDR3 coding sequence is TGTGCCAGCAGCTTGTGGGGGGGAGAGACCCAGTACTTC. This rearrangement joins TRBV5-4 to TRBJ2-5, with TRBD2 matching 7 bases. The CDR3 has 13 amino acids. V lost 1 base, J lost 4 bases, and 1 base stayed unmatched. Looked up from germline, CDR1 is SGHNT and CDR2 is YYREEE (reference sequence).

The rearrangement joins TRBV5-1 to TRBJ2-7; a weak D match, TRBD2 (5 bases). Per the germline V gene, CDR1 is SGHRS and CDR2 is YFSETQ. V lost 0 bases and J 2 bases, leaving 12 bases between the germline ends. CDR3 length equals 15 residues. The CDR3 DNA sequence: TGCGCCAGCAGCTTGGAGTTAGCGCGAACCTACGAGCAGTACTTC. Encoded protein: CASSLELARTYEQYF.

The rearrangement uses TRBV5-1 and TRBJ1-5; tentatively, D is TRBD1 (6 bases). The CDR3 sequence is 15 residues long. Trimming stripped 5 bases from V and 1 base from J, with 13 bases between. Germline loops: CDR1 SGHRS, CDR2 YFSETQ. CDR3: CASSLGGSSNQPQHF. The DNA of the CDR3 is TGCGCCAGCAGTTTAGGGGGATCCAGCAATCAGCCCCAGCATTTT.

CDR3 nucleotides: TGTGCCAGCAGTTTAGGGACAGAAGGGCAGCCCCAGCATTTT. As protein: CASSLGTEGQPQHF. The J gene is TRBJ1-5, the V gene TRBV27, with 7 bases that match TRBD1. Germline loops: CDR1 MNHEY, CDR2 SMNVEV (reference sequence). V lost 2 bases to trimming and J lost 7 bases; unmatched junction nucleotides: 5. This CDR3 has 14 amino acids.

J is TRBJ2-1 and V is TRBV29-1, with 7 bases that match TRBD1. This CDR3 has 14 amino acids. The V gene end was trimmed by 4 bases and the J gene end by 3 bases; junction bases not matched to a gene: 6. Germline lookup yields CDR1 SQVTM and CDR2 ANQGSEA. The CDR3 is CSVGKGAYYNEQFF. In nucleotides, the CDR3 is TGCAGCGTTGGGAAGGGGGCGTACTACAATGAGCAGTTCTTC.

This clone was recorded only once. The DNA of the CDR3 is TGTGCCTGGAGTCTCCCAGCGGGAAGCACAGATACGCAGTATTTT. Translated, it gives CAWSLPAGSTDTQYF. The genes are TRBV30 and TRBJ2-3; 7 bases line up with TRBD2. This CDR3 spans 15 amino acids. Germline-derived CDR1 and CDR2 are GTSNPN and SVGIG (reference sequence). Trimming at V came to 2 bases and at J to 0 bases, leaving 5 bases not matched to a gene.

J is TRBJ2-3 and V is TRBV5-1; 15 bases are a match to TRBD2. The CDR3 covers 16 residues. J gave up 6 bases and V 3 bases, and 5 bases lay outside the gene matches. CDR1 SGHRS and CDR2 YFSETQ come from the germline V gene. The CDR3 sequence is CASSSGLAGGLDTQYF. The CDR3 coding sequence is TGCGCCAGCAGCTCTGGACTAGCGGGGGGGCTGGATACGCAGTATTTT.

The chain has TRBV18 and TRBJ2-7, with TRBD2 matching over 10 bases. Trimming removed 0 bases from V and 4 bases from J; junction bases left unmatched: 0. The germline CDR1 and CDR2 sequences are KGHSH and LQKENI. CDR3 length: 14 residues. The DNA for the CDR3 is TGTGCCAGCTCACCACCGGGACTAGCGTACGAGCAGTACTTC. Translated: CASSPPGLAYEQYF.

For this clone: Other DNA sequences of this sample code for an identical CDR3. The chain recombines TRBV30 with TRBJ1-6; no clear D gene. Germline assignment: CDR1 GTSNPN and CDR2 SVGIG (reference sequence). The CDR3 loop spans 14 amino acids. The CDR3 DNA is TGTGCTGTCGGCCCGGGGTCCTATAATTCACCCCTCCACTTT. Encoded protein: CAVGPGSYNSPLHF.

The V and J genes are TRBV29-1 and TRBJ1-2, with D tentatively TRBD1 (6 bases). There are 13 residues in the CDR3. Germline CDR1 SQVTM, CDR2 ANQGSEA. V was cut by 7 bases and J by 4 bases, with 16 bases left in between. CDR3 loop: CSAAPAGVYGYTF. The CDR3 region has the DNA TGCAGCGCCGCCCCTGCAGGGGTCTATGGCTACACCTTC.

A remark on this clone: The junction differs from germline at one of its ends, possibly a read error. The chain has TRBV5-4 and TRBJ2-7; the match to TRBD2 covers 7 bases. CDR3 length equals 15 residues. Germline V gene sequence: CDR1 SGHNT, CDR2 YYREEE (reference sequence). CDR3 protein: CASSLKRGPSHEQYF. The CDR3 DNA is TGTGCCAGCAGCCTGAAGCGGGGACCCTCCCACGAGCAGTACTTC.

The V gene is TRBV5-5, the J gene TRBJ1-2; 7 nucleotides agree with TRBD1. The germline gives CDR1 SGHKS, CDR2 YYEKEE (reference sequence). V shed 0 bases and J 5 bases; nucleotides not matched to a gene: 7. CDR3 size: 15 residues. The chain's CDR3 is CASSLGGTALYGYTF. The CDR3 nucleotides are TGTGCCAGCAGCTTGGGGGGGACAGCCCTATATGGCTACACCTTC.

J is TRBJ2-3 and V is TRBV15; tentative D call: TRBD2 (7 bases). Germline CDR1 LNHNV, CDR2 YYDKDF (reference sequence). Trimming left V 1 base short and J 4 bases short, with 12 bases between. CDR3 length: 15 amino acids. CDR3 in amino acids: CATSRVGGPADTQYF. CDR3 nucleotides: TGTGCCACCAGCAGAGTGGGGGGGCCAGCAGATACGCAGTATTTT.

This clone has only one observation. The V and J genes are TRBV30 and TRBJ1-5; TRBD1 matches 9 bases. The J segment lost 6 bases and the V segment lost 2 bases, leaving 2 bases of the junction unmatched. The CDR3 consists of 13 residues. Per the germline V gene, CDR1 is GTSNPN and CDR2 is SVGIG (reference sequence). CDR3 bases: TGTGCCTGGAGTTACAGGGGGCGTCAGCCCCAGCATTTT. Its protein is CAWSYRGRQPQHF.

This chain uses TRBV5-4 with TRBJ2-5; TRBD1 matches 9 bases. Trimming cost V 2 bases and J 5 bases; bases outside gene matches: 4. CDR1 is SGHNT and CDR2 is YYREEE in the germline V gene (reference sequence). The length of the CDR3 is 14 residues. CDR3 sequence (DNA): TGTGCCAGCAGCTTACAGGGGGCTGGGGAGACCCAGTACTTC. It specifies CASSLQGAGETQYF.

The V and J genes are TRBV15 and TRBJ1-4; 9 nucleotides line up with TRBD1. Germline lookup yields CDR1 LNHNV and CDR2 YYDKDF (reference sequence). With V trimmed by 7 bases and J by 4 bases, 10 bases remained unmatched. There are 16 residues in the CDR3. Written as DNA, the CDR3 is TGTGCCACCAAAGGGACAGGGACCTTTATTAATGAAAAACTGTTTTTT. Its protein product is CATKGTGTFINEKLFF.

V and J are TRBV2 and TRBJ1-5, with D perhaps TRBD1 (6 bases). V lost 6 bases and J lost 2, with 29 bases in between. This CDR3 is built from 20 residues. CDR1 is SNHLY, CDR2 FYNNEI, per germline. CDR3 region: CASRPSYFTGPGGRNQPQHF. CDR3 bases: TGTGCCAGCAGACCTAGCTACTTCACAGGGCCGGGAGGCCGCAATCAGCCCCAGCATTTT.

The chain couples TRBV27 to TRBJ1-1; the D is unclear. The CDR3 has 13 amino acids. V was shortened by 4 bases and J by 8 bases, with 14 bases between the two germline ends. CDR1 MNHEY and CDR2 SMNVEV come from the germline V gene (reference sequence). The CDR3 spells CASSSHEGLEAFF. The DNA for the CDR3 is TGTGCCAGCAGTTCCCATGAGGGTTTAGAAGCTTTCTTT.